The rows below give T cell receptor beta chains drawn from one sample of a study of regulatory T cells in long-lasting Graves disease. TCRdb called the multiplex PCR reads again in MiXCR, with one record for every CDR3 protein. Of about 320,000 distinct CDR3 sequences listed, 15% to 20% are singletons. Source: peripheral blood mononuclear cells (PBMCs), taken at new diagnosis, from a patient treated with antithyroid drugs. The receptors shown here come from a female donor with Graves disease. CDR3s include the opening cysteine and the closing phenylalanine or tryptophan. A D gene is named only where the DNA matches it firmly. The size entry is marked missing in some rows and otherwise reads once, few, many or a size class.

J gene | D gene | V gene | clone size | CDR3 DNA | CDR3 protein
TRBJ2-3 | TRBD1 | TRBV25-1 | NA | TGTGCCAGCAGTCGTAACCGGGACAGGATCACAGATACGCAGTATTTT | CASSRNRDRITDTQYF
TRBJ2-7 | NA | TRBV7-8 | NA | TGTGCCAGCAGCTTAGGGCAGGGTTCCCCTATCGAGCAGTACTTC | CASSLGQGSPIEQYF
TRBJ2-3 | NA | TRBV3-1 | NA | TGTGCCAGCAGTGAAGGGGGACACACAGATACGCAGTATTTT | CASSEGGHTDTQYF
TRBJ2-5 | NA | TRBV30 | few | TGTGCCTGGAGTGCCCATGAGGAGACCCAGTACTTC | CAWSAHEETQYF
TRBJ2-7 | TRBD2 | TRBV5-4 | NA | TGTGCCAGCAGCTTGGGAAAGCGGGAGGGCCTGGACGAGCAGTACTTC | CASSLGKREGLDEQYF
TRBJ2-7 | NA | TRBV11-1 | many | TGTGCCAGCAGCTTACCTGGCCCTAAGGTCCGCGAGCAGTACTTC | CASSLPGPKVREQYF
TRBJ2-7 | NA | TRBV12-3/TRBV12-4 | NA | TGTGCCAGCAGTCATTTCCCCGCAGGGTCCTACGAGCAGTACTTC | CASSHFPAGSYEQYF
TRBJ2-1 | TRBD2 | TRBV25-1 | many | TGTGCCAGCAGTGAATTGGTAGCGGGAGCCCCCTCCCATCTCGATGAGCAGTTCTTC | CASSELVAGAPSHLDEQFF
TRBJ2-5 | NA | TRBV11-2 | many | TGTGCCAGCAGCTCGGGTGCGGGTGCCCCCGAAAGGACCCAGTACTTC | CASSSGAGAPERTQYF
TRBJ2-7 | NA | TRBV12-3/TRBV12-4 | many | TGTGCCAGCAGTTCAGAGTCGGGACACATCTCCTACGAGCAGTACTTC | CASSSESGHISYEQYF
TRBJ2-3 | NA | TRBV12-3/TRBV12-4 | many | TGTGCCAGCAGTTTGGAGTGGCAAACAGATACGCAGTATTTT | CASSLEWQTDTQYF
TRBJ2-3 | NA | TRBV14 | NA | TGTGCCAGCAGCCGTCGTCAGGATGGGTACACAGATACGCAGTATTTT | CASSRRQDGYTDTQYF
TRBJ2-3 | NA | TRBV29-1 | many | TGCAGCGCCCAGGGGGACTTCAGCACAGATACGCAGTATTTT | CSAQGDFSTDTQYF
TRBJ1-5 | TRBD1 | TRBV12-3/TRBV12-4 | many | TGTGCCAGCAATCTATTTCCCGACAGGGTGTGTCAGCCCCAGCATTTT | CASNLFPDRVCQPQHF
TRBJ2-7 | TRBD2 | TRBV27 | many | TGTGCCAGCAGTTTAGGGCTAGCGGGAGTCTACGAGCAGTACTTC | CASSLGLAGVYEQYF
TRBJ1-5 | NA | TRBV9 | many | TGTGCCAGCAGCGTAGGGGCAGGCGGGGGCAATCAGCCCCAGCATTTT | CASSVGAGGGNQPQHF
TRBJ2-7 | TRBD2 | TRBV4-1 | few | TGCGCCAGCAGCCAAAGAGGACTAGTGAACTCCGAGCAGTACTTC | CASSQRGLVNSEQYF
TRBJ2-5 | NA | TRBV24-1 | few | TGTGCCACCAGTGATTGGGGAGGGACACCTAGCCAAGAGACTCAGTACTTC | CATSDWGGTPSQETQYF
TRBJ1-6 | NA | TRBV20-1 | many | TGCAGTGCTAGAGACGGGGGTAGTTCACCCCTCCACTTT | CSARDGGSSPLHF
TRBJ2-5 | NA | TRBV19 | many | TGTGCCAGTACCCCCGGGCGGATCGGGGCCGGAGAGACCCAGTACTTC | CASTPGRIGAGETQYF
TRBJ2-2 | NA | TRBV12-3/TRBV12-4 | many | TGTGCCAGCAGCCCTGTGACCGGGGAGCTGTTTTTT | CASSPVTGELFF
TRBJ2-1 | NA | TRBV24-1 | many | TGTGCCACCAGAAGGGCCTCTCAGGGTGAGCAGTTCTTC | CATRRASQGEQFF
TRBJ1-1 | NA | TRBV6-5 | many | TGTGCCAGCAGTTATTGGGGGATGAACACTGAAGCTTTCTTT | CASSYWGMNTEAFF
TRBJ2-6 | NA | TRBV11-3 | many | TGTGCCAGCAGCCCCGCGATAGGGACCGACTACTCTGGGGCCAACGTCCTGACTTTC | CASSPAIGTDYSGANVLTF
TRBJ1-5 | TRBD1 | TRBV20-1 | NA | TGCAGTGCTAGATCGACAGGGAGTCAGCCCCAGCATTTT | CSARSTGSQPQHF
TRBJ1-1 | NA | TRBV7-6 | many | TGTGCCAGCAGCTTAGGACCTCAGGGGCGAAGGCGTGAGGGGGCTGAAGCTTTCTTT | CASSLGPQGRRREGAEAFF
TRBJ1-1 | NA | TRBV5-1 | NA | TGCGCCAGCAGCTTGGGTAGTCAGGGGTTGAACACTGAAGCTTTCTTT | CASSLGSQGLNTEAFF
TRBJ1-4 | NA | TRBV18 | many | TGTGCCAGCTCACCAGCCGGCCATGTGGGAAAACTGTTTTTT | CASSPAGHVGKLFF
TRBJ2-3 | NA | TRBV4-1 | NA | TGCGCCAGCAGCCAATTTCTGGGGGGCAGCACAGATACGCAGTATTTT | CASSQFLGGSTDTQYF